The present TCR beta chain was sequenced within a study of technical replicates of blood from several donors. The repertoire was sequenced with immunoSEQ multiplex PCR; TCRdb's copy has only in-frame clones and lacks some. The sample includes 64,000 or so clones, roughly 86% of them seen just once. The V gene lost 10 bases and the J gene lost 1 base, with 13 bases spanning the gap. Germline values: CDR1 MNHGY, CDR2 SAAAGT. This CDR3 is built from 13 residues. The chain joins TRBV6-8 to TRBJ1-1, with D perhaps TRBD1 (5 bases). Sequencing was done on a sample of PBMCs. The source is a human donor in good health. Some clones in this sample may be carry-over from other donors' samples. The CDR3 loop reads CANVSRENTEAFF. The CDR3 DNA reads TGTGCCAACGTATCCAGGGAGAACACTGAAGCTTTCTTT.